A selection of T cell receptor beta chains follows, all from one sample in a study of radiation and T cells in renal cell carcinoma. Repertoires were generated with immunoSEQ multiplex PCR, while TCRdb's copy carries only in-frame clones and drops some. In the table there are about 78,000 clones, 80% to 90% of which are singletons. Sequencing was performed on blood, taken from a patient whose treatment included radiotherapy and nephrectomy. These receptors all stem from a woman in her 70s with renal cell carcinoma. Each CDR3 is given with its conserved first and last residue. A D gene is named only where the DNA matches it firmly. Only some rows state a clone size, as once, few, many or a class for expanded clones.

J gene: TRBJ1-6; V gene: TRBV19; D gene: NA; clone size: NA; CDR3 protein: CASSTGTYNSPLHF; CDR3 DNA: TGTGCCAGTAGTACGGGGACCTATAATTCACCCCTCCACTTT
J gene: TRBJ2-7; V gene: TRBV11-2; D gene: NA; clone size: NA; CDR3 protein: CASSPADLKREQYF; CDR3 DNA: TGTGCCAGCAGTCCAGCGGACCTGAAAAGGGAGCAGTACTTC
J gene: TRBJ1-1; V gene: TRBV5-1; D gene: NA; clone size: NA; CDR3 protein: CASSLARNTEAFF; CDR3 DNA: TGCGCCAGCAGCTTGGCGAGAAACACTGAAGCTTTCTTT
J gene: TRBJ2-5; V gene: TRBV11-2; D gene: TRBD2; clone size: NA; CDR3 protein: CASSLDPQRGDKTQYF; CDR3 DNA: TGTGCCAGCAGCTTAGACCCCCAGCGGGGGGACAAGACCCAGTACTTC
J gene: TRBJ2-4; V gene: TRBV19; D gene: TRBD2; clone size: once; CDR3 protein: CASRGRGVGNIQYF; CDR3 DNA: TGTGCCAGTAGGGGGAGGGGCGTGGGAAACATTCAGTACTTC
J gene: TRBJ1-6; V gene: TRBV7-8; D gene: NA; clone size: NA; CDR3 protein: CASSLSGSYNSPLHF; CDR3 DNA: TGTGCCAGCAGCTTAAGTGGCAGTTATAATTCACCCCTCCACTTT
J gene: TRBJ2-5; V gene: TRBV11-3; D gene: NA; clone size: NA; CDR3 protein: CASSTPVLQETQYF; CDR3 DNA: TGTGCCAGCAGCACTCCCGTATTACAAGAGACCCAGTACTTC
J gene: TRBJ2-2; V gene: TRBV7-2; D gene: NA; clone size: NA; CDR3 protein: CASSFPRNTGELFF; CDR3 DNA: TGTGCCAGCAGCTTTCCGAGGAACACCGGGGAGCTGTTTTTT
J gene: TRBJ2-7; V gene: TRBV9; D gene: TRBD1; clone size: medium-sized; CDR3 protein: CASSVTGTGAPYEQYF; CDR3 DNA: TGTGCCAGCAGCGTTACCGGGACAGGCGCACCCTACGAGCAGTACTTC
J gene: TRBJ1-2; V gene: TRBV20-1; D gene: NA; clone size: NA; CDR3 protein: CSASIGGGYTF; CDR3 DNA: TGCAGTGCTAGTATTGGGGGCGGCTACACCTTC
J gene: TRBJ2-7; V gene: TRBV28; D gene: TRBD1; clone size: NA; CDR3 protein: CASSPRTGTLSHEQYF; CDR3 DNA: TGTGCCAGCAGTCCCCGGACAGGGACCCTATCCCACGAGCAGTACTTC
J gene: TRBJ1-1; V gene: TRBV5-1; D gene: NA; clone size: NA; CDR3 protein: CASSFDRTNTEAFF; CDR3 DNA: TGCGCCAGCAGCTTCGACAGGACGAACACTGAAGCTTTCTTT
J gene: TRBJ1-1; V gene: TRBV19; D gene: TRBD1; clone size: NA; CDR3 protein: CASSMDRGGTEAFF; CDR3 DNA: TGTGCCAGTAGTATGGACAGGGGAGGAACTGAAGCTTTCTTT
J gene: TRBJ2-1; V gene: TRBV6-1; D gene: NA; clone size: NA; CDR3 protein: CASSERLATGQFF; CDR3 DNA: TGTGCCAGCAGTGAAAGGTTAGCTACTGGGCAGTTCTTC
J gene: TRBJ2-3; V gene: TRBV29-1; D gene: TRBD2; clone size: once; CDR3 protein: CSVVREGRTDTQYF; CDR3 DNA: TGCAGCGTAGTAAGGGAGGGTAGGACAGATACGCAGTATTTT
J gene: TRBJ1-2; V gene: TRBV28; D gene: NA; clone size: NA; CDR3 protein: CASSFKASGGYTF; CDR3 DNA: TGTGCCAGCAGTTTTAAGGCTAGCGGTGGCTACACCTTC
J gene: TRBJ2-1; V gene: TRBV10-2; D gene: TRBD1; clone size: NA; CDR3 protein: CASIPGQLYNEQFF; CDR3 DNA: TGCGCCAGCATCCCGGGACAGCTTTACAATGAGCAGTTCTTC
J gene: TRBJ2-1; V gene: TRBV7-7; D gene: NA; clone size: NA; CDR3 protein: CASSLGDGGEQFF; CDR3 DNA: TGTGCTAGCAGCTTAGGAGACGGGGGTGAGCAGTTCTTC
J gene: TRBJ1-2; V gene: TRBV5-1; D gene: TRBD1; clone size: NA; CDR3 protein: CASSLAPAGGNYGYTF; CDR3 DNA: TGCGCCAGCAGCTTGGCCCCGGCAGGGGGCAACTATGGCTACACCTTC
J gene: TRBJ2-1; V gene: TRBV19; D gene: TRBD2; clone size: NA; CDR3 protein: CASRGERGYYNEQFF; CDR3 DNA: TGTGCCAGTAGGGGGGAGCGGGGTTACTACAATGAGCAGTTCTTC
J gene: TRBJ1-1; V gene: TRBV6-4; D gene: TRBD1; clone size: few; CDR3 protein: CASSQGGMAEAFF; CDR3 DNA: TGTGCCAGCTCACAGGGGGGTATGGCTGAAGCTTTCTTT
J gene: TRBJ1-2; V gene: TRBV5-4; D gene: NA; clone size: NA; CDR3 protein: CASSHHPRAREYGYTF; CDR3 DNA: TGTGCCAGCAGCCACCACCCCAGGGCCAGGGAATATGGCTACACCTTC
J gene: TRBJ2-2; V gene: TRBV5-6; D gene: NA; clone size: NA; CDR3 protein: CASNLIGFVNTGELFF; CDR3 DNA: TGTGCCAGCAACCTTATTGGCTTCGTGAACACCGGGGAGCTGTTTTTT
J gene: TRBJ2-7; V gene: TRBV7-2; D gene: NA; clone size: NA; CDR3 protein: CASSLALGAVSYEQYF; CDR3 DNA: TGTGCCAGCAGCTTAGCCCTAGGGGCGGTCTCCTACGAGCAGTACTTC
J gene: TRBJ1-1; V gene: TRBV9; D gene: TRBD1; clone size: NA; CDR3 protein: CASSLTSTGGFMGMNTEAFF; CDR3 DNA: TGTGCCAGCAGCCTCACCTCCACAGGGGGGTTCATGGGAATGAACACTGAAGCTTTCTTT
J gene: TRBJ1-5; V gene: TRBV6-1; D gene: NA; clone size: once; CDR3 protein: CASSVGTSYQPQHF; CDR3 DNA: TGTGCCAGCAGTGTCGGGACAAGTTATCAGCCCCAGCATTTT
J gene: TRBJ2-3; V gene: TRBV7-9; D gene: NA; clone size: NA; CDR3 protein: CASSLLDTQYF; CDR3 DNA: TGTGCCAGCAGCTTGCTAGATACGCAGTATTTT
J gene: TRBJ1-6; V gene: TRBV10-2; D gene: NA; clone size: NA; CDR3 protein: CASRARTDSYNSPLHF; CDR3 DNA: TGCGCCAGCAGAGCCCGGACAGACTCCTATAATTCACCCCTCCACTTT
J gene: TRBJ2-1; V gene: TRBV19; D gene: NA; clone size: NA; CDR3 protein: CASSFGQNYNEQFF; CDR3 DNA: TGTGCCAGTAGTTTTGGGCAGAACTACAATGAGCAGTTCTTC
J gene: TRBJ1-5; V gene: TRBV6-1; D gene: NA; clone size: NA; CDR3 protein: CASSQENPFYSNQPQHF; CDR3 DNA: TGTGCCAGCAGTCAAGAGAATCCCTTCTATAGCAATCAGCCCCAGCATTTT
J gene: TRBJ1-5; V gene: TRBV28; D gene: TRBD1; clone size: NA; CDR3 protein: CASDRVNQPQHF; CDR3 DNA: TGTGCCTCCGACAGGGTCAATCAGCCCCAGCATTTT
J gene: TRBJ1-2; V gene: TRBV10-3; D gene: TRBD1; clone size: once; CDR3 protein: CAISESGTGYAGYGYTF; CDR3 DNA: TGTGCCATCAGTGAGTCGGGGACAGGGTACGCAGGCTATGGCTACACCTTC
J gene: TRBJ2-5; V gene: TRBV18; D gene: NA; clone size: NA; CDR3 protein: CASSRRESRTQYF; CDR3 DNA: TGTGCCAGCTCACGTAGGGAAAGCAGGACCCAGTACTTC
J gene: TRBJ2-3; V gene: TRBV27; D gene: NA; clone size: NA; CDR3 protein: CASSLDTSTDTQYF; CDR3 DNA: TGTGCCAGCAGTTTAGACACTAGCACAGATACGCAGTATTTT
J gene: TRBJ2-7; V gene: TRBV9; D gene: NA; clone size: NA; CDR3 protein: CASSVVGGSYEQYF; CDR3 DNA: TGTGCCAGCAGCGTAGTGGGGGGTTCCTACGAGCAGTACTTC
J gene: TRBJ1-1; V gene: TRBV5-5; D gene: NA; clone size: NA; CDR3 protein: CASSPGTLNTEAFF; CDR3 DNA: TGTGCCAGCAGCCCAGGGACCCTGAACACTGAAGCTTTCTTT
J gene: TRBJ2-7; V gene: TRBV5-1; D gene: NA; clone size: NA; CDR3 protein: CASSSTLGHEQYF; CDR3 DNA: TGCGCCAGCAGCTCGACCCTGGGGCACGAGCAGTACTTC
J gene: TRBJ2-1; V gene: TRBV7-7; D gene: NA; clone size: NA; CDR3 protein: CASSLGGGEQFF; CDR3 DNA: TGTGCTAGCAGCTTGGGGGGCGGTGAGCAGTTCTTC
J gene: TRBJ2-7; V gene: TRBV5-4; D gene: TRBD2; clone size: NA; CDR3 protein: CASSLAGGQAYEQYF; CDR3 DNA: TGTGCCAGCAGCTTAGCGGGGGGCCAAGCCTACGAGCAGTACTTC